The 29 T cell receptor beta chains reported below all come from one sample, sequenced in a study of blood T cell repertoires in COVID-19 (dated by TCRdb to 2020 to 2022). Library method: the immunoSEQ multiplex PCR assay. Imported from immuneACCESS, the table was reduced by TCRdb to in-frame sequences with V and J called. These copies leave out some clones; in studies compared against another copy, an unresolved V gene accounts for under half, and the cause of the remainder is not known. This sample is represented by some 80,000 clones; 85% to 90% of them were singletons. 2% to 3% of the sample comes from the top ten. Sequences were obtained from peripheral blood. The receptors here all came from a human donor in a cohort sampled during active COVID-19.

The rearrangement uses TRBV5-4 and TRBJ1-2; 12 bases fit TRBD1. V gave up 1 base and J gave up 5 bases; unmatched junction bases: 3. The CDR3 is 15 amino acids. From germline, CDR1 is SGHNT and CDR2 YYREEE (reference sequence). The CDR3 reads CASSLQGQGAYGYTF. The CDR3 coding sequence is TGTGCCAGCAGCTTGCAGGGACAGGGGGCTTATGGCTACACCTTC.

The rearrangement joins TRBV6-5 to TRBJ2-1; TRBD2 agrees at 11 bases. This CDR3 is 15 amino acids long. V dropped 2 bases and J dropped 8; count of bases not matched to a gene: 5. Germline V CDR1 and CDR2: MNHEY, SVGAGI. The DNA of the CDR3 is TGTGCCAGCAGTTACATAGCGGGGGGGGGTCATGAGCAGTTCTTC. Encoded protein: CASSYIAGGGHEQFF.

V usage is TRBV7-9 and J usage is TRBJ1-4; perhaps TRBD1 as D (5 bases). The ends were cut back, 5 bases at V and 8 bases at J, with 15 bases in the middle. The germline CDR1 and CDR2 sequences are SEHNR and FQNEAQ (reference sequence). CDR3 length: 14 residues. The CDR3 sequence is CASSTTERIEKLFF. CDR3 nucleotides: TGTGCCAGCAGCACGACAGAAAGAATAGAAAAACTGTTTTTT.

This sequence joins TRBV2 and TRBJ2-7; 12 positions match TRBD2. The CDR3 sequence is 17 residues long. Germline V gene data show CDR1 as SNHLY and CDR2 as FYNNEI. With V trimmed by 6 bases and J by 3 bases, 12 bases remained unmatched. The CDR3, as DNA: TGTGCCAGCAGCGCCAGGGGGGGACTAGCGGGTAACTACGAGCAGTACTTC. It encodes CASSARGGLAGNYEQYF.

The rearrangement joins TRBV7-6 to TRBJ1-6, with D maybe TRBD1 (6 bases). The CDR3 is made up of 17 amino acids. The germline CDR1 and CDR2 sequences are SGHVS and FNYEAQ. V lost 1 base to trimming and J lost 1 base, with 11 bases between them. The CDR3, as DNA: TGTGCCAGCAGCTTAGGAGTTCAGGGGTCCTATAATTCACCCCTCCACTTT. Translating it yields CASSLGVQGSYNSPLHF.

The count of this clone is one. The J gene is TRBJ1-1, the V gene TRBV18; 8 bases fit TRBD1. The V segment lost 0 bases and the J segment 3 bases; nucleotides outside the gene matches: 0. CDR1 and CDR2 (germline): KGHSH, LQKENI. CDR3 length equals 14 residues. In nucleotides, the CDR3 is TGTGCCAGCTCACCACCGGGACAGGACACTGAAGCTTTCTTT. Its translation is CASSPPGQDTEAFF.

CDR3 in amino acids: CASSYSTGGDEQYF. CDR3 DNA: TGTGCCAGCAGTTACTCTACAGGGGGAGATGAGCAGTACTTC. The chain recombines TRBV6-5 with TRBJ2-7; TRBD1 matches at 8 bases. Per the germline V gene, CDR1 is MNHEY and CDR2 is SVGAGI. V shed 0 bases, J shed 7 bases, and the junction held 5 bases outside the gene matches. The CDR3 consists of 14 residues.

This rearrangement joins TRBV15 to TRBJ1-2, with a possible D match to TRBD1 (6 bases). CDR3 size: 13 residues. Looked up from germline, CDR1 is LNHNV and CDR2 is YYDKDF (reference sequence). V lost 4 bases, J lost 5 bases, and 11 bases lay in between. CDR3 sequence reads: CATSKGGGYGYTF. In DNA form, the CDR3 reads TGTGCCACCAGCAAAGGGGGTGGGTATGGCTACACCTTC.

The CDR3 sequence is CASGWGDRGQADTQYF. The DNA of the CDR3 is TGTGCTAGTGGTTGGGGGGACAGGGGACAGGCAGATACGCAGTATTTT. The V and J genes are TRBV12-5 and TRBJ2-3; 10 nucleotides match TRBD1. Germline values: CDR1 LGHNT, CDR2 FRNRAP. The CDR3 runs to 16 residues. V was clipped by 4 bases and J by 4 bases; unmatched bases: 8.

The chain joins TRBV2 to TRBJ1-5; perhaps TRBD1 as D (5 bases). Trimming cost V 5 bases and J 0 bases, with 11 bases left between them. This CDR3 contains 15 residues. Germline V CDR1 and CDR2: SNHLY, FYNNEI. The chain's CDR3 is CASSNRQYSNQPQHF. DNA for the CDR3: TGTGCCAGCAGTAACCGACAGTATAGCAATCAGCCCCAGCATTTT. The complete variable domain, with remaining parts taken from reference TRBV2 and TRBJ1-5, reads EPEVTQTPSHQVTQMGQEVILRCVPISNHLYFYWYRQILGQKVEFLVSFYNNEISEKSEIFDDQFSVERPDGSNFTLKIRSTKLEDSAMYFCASSNRQYSNQPQHFGDGTRLSIL.

This chain joins TRBV4-1 and TRBJ2-1; D perhaps matches TRBD1 (5 bases). From germline, CDR1 is MGHRA and CDR2 YSYEKL. There are 13 residues in the CDR3. The germline V and J ends were trimmed by 4 bases and 8 bases, with 12 bases remaining between them. Here the CDR3 reads CASSRSDIYEQFF. The CDR3 DNA reads as TGCGCCAGCAGCCGATCGGACATTTATGAGCAGTTCTTC.

The chain uses TRBV25-1 and TRBJ2-2; tentatively, D is TRBD1 (6 bases). This CDR3 comprises 14 residues. Trimming pared 5 bases from V and 4 bases from J, leaving 11 bases between. The germline CDR1 and CDR2 sequences are MGHDK and SYGVNS. DNA of the CDR3: TGTGCCAGCAGTCCAGGGGTTTTCACCGGGGAGCTGTTTTTT. Translating gives CASSPGVFTGELFF.

V and J are TRBV4-3 and TRBJ1-2; 9 nucleotides agree with TRBD1. This CDR3 comprises 15 residues. J was trimmed by 2 bases and V by 0 bases; bases with no gene match: 1. Germline lookup yields CDR1 LGHNA and CDR2 YSLEER. The DNA of the CDR3 is TGCGCCAGCAGCCAAGAGGGACAGGGAAACTATGGCTACACCTTC. Amino acids: CASSQEGQGNYGYTF.

This clone was recorded only once. The chain couples TRBV6-2 or TRBV6-3 to TRBJ2-1; TRBD2 aligns across 9 bases. Germline V CDR1 and CDR2: MNHEY, SVGEGT. V shed 5 bases, J shed 5 bases, and the junction held 7 bases outside the gene matches. The CDR3 totals 15 residues. CDR3: CASSPGTSRNNEQFF. The DNA of the CDR3 is TGTGCCAGCAGTCCCGGGACTAGCAGAAACAATGAGCAGTTCTTC.

The gene calls are TRBV5-1 and TRBJ2-2; D perhaps matches TRBD2 (5 bases). The CDR3 is made up of 15 amino acids. CDR1 SGHRS and CDR2 YFSETQ come from the germline V gene. V gave up 0 bases and J gave up 2 bases, with 8 bases separating them. The CDR3 DNA is TGCGCCAGCAGCTTGGGAGGGCTCAACACCGGGGAGCTGTTTTTT. Protein sequence: CASSLGGLNTGELFF.

The chain is built from TRBV6-1 and TRBJ2-3; 14 bases align to TRBD2. CDR3 size: 17 residues. In germline, CDR1 is MNHNS, CDR2 SASEGT. The V and J ends lost 4 bases and 5 bases, in that order; junction bases with no gene match: 8. The CDR3 sequence: CASSALRLAGGLDTQYF. Here the CDR3 DNA reads TGTGCCAGCAGTGCCCTTAGACTAGCGGGAGGGTTAGATACGCAGTATTTT.

The chain recombines TRBV3-1 (or the pseudogene TRBV3-2) with TRBJ2-7, with TRBD1 identical over 8 bases. Losses at the gene ends were 4 bases for V and 0 bases for J; bases not matched to a gene: 2. Germline values: CDR1 LGHDT, CDR2 YNNKEL (reference sequence). This CDR3 comprises 14 residues. CDR3 protein: CASSPGQGSYEQYF. The CDR3 bases are TGTGCCAGCAGCCCAGGACAGGGCTCCTACGAGCAGTACTTC.

J is TRBJ1-6 and V is TRBV13; 8 bases are a match to TRBD1. This CDR3 comprises 15 residues. The junction had 5 bases not matched to a gene; V was cut back by 2 bases and J by 8 bases. In germline, CDR1 is PRHDT, CDR2 FYEKMQ (reference sequence). The CDR3 coding sequence is TGTGCCAGCAGCTTACTTGGACAGGGTGATTCACCCCTCCACTTT. It yields the protein CASSLLGQGDSPLHF. The full variable domain, with the rest looked up from reference TRBV13 and TRBJ1-6, is AAGVIQSPRHLIKEKRETATLKCYPIPRHDTVYWYQQGPGQDPQFLISFYEKMQSDKGSIPDRFSAQQFSDYHSELNMSSLELGDSALYFCASSLLGQGDSPLHFGNGTRLTVT.

The chain uses TRBV29-1 and TRBJ2-3; D perhaps matches TRBD1 (5 bases). Germline assignment: CDR1 SQVTM and CDR2 ANQGSEA. Trimming removed 3 bases at V and 4 bases at J, with 20 bases between. CDR3 length equals 16 residues. CDR3 amino acids: CSVDKWGRVQSDTQYF. For the CDR3, the DNA is TGCAGCGTTGACAAGTGGGGCAGGGTCCAATCAGATACGCAGTATTTT.

This chain joins TRBV6-5 and TRBJ2-1, with 14 bases matching TRBD2. CDR1 is MNHEY, CDR2 SVGAGI, per germline. This CDR3 is 16 amino acids long. J was trimmed by 5 bases and V by 4 bases; bases with no gene match: 4. CDR3 in amino acids: CASSSGLAGVNNEQFF. The CDR3 DNA reads as TGTGCCAGCAGTTCGGGACTAGCGGGAGTTAACAATGAGCAGTTCTTC.

V and J are TRBV2 and TRBJ1-1; D is uncertain. The germline CDR1 and CDR2 sequences are SNHLY and FYNNEI. The V end lost 2 bases, the J end lost 5 bases, and 6 bases lay between the germline ends. CDR3 length: 12 residues. CDR3 DNA: TGTGCCAGCAGTGAAAGCGGGACTGAAGCTTTCTTT. This translates into CASSESGTEAFF.

The chain is built from TRBV7-2 and TRBJ2-5; the D gene is possibly TRBD1 (5 bases). CDR1 is SGHTA and CDR2 is FQGNSA in the germline V gene. The CDR3 spans 14 residues. V gave up 2 bases and J gave up 1 base, with 8 bases separating them. DNA of the CDR3: TGTGCCAGCAGCTTAACGACAGCCCAAGAGACCCAGTACTTC. This codes for CASSLTTAQETQYF.

The chain carries TRBV27 and TRBJ1-4; D gene ambiguous. Germline V gene data show CDR1 as MNHEY and CDR2 as SMNVEV (reference sequence). The CDR3 has 15 amino acids. V was cut by 3 bases and J by 0 bases, with 8 bases left in between. Here the CDR3 DNA reads TGTGCCAGCAGTTTGTTGGGAGCAACTAATGAAAAACTGTTTTTT. As protein: CASSLLGATNEKLFF. Drawing the rest from reference TRBV27 and TRBJ1-4, the complete variable domain is EAQVTQNPRYLITVTGKKLTVTCSQNMNHEYMSWYRQDPGLGLRQIYYSMNVEVTDKGDVPEGYKVSRKEKRNFPLILESPSPNQTSLYFCASSLLGATNEKLFFGSGTQLSVL.

This chain links TRBV28 with TRBJ1-6, with no clear D. Germline V CDR1 and CDR2: MDHEN, SYDVKM. The germline V and J ends were trimmed by 6 bases and 9 bases, with 18 bases remaining between them. The CDR3 is 15 amino acids. The CDR3 protein is CASSLGGLAGSPLHF. For the CDR3, the DNA is TGTGCCAGCAGCCTCGGTGGGCTAGCGGGTTCACCCCTCCACTTT.

The chain recombines TRBV9 with TRBJ1-4; a possible D gene is TRBD1 (6 bases). Germline V gene lookup returns CDR1 SGDLS and CDR2 YYNGEE. V was pared by 4 bases and J by 2 bases, with 9 bases between. This CDR3 comprises 14 residues. As DNA, the CDR3 is TGTGCCAGCAGCCAGGGGCAGACTAATGAAAAACTGTTTTTT. It yields the protein CASSQGQTNEKLFF.

The chain has TRBV9 and TRBJ2-7; 8 nucleotides align to TRBD2. This CDR3 has 15 residues. Germline V gene lookup returns CDR1 SGDLS and CDR2 YYNGEE. J gave up 6 bases and V 0 bases, and 8 bases lay outside the gene matches. The DNA of the CDR3 is TGTGCCAGCAGCGTAGAGTCGGGAGGGCTCGGCGAGCAGTACTTC. Residues: CASSVESGGLGEQYF.

This chain connects TRBV25-1 to TRBJ2-2, with D perhaps matching TRBD2 (5 bases). The V gene's germline CDR1 is MGHDK and CDR2 SYGVNS. The ends were cut back, 3 bases at V and 1 base at J, with 9 bases in the middle. The CDR3 sequence is 15 residues long. This CDR3 reads CASSDGSGNTGELFF. CDR3 nucleotide sequence: TGTGCCAGCAGTGATGGGAGCGGGAACACCGGGGAGCTGTTTTTT.

The J gene is TRBJ2-1, the V gene TRBV6-4; 11 positions match TRBD2. CDR3 length: 17 residues. With 0 bases clipped from V and 4 bases from J, the junction kept 5 bases outside the gene matches. The germline gives CDR1 MRHNA, CDR2 SNTAGT. The CDR3 bases are TGTGCCAGCAGTGACTCGATAGGGACTAGCGGATACAATGAGCAGTTCTTC. Its translation: CASSDSIGTSGYNEQFF.

The chain couples TRBV11-2 to TRBJ2-7, with TRBD2 as a possible D gene (5 bases). Germline CDR1 SGHAT, CDR2 FQNNGV. The CDR3 is 15 amino acids. The V gene lost 0 bases and the J gene lost 3 bases, with 12 bases spanning the gap. The CDR3 protein is CASSLEGSVVYEQYF. CDR3 bases: TGTGCCAGCAGCTTAGAAGGTAGCGTGGTCTACGAGCAGTACTTC. Combining the CDR3 with reference TRBV11-2 and TRBJ2-7 gives the whole variable domain EAGVAQSPRYKIIEKRQSVAFWCNPISGHATLYWYQQILGQGPKLLIQFQNNGVVDDSQLPKDRFSAERLKGVDSTLKIQPAKLEDSAVYLCASSLEGSVVYEQYFGPGTRLTVT.